The next 15 T cell receptor beta chains were all read from a single sample in a study of blood T cell repertoires in COVID-19. Clones were sequenced by immunoSEQ multiplex PCR, and TCRdb holds only the in-frame ones, with some missing. The table lists about 220,000 clones, approximately 82% of them singletons. The source material was peripheral blood. The source is a woman of 80 years or more with acute or convalescent COVID-19.

The chain has TRBV5-6 and TRBJ1-4, with TRBD1 matching over 7 bases. The CDR3 runs to 16 residues. V lost 4 bases, J lost 0 bases, and 6 bases stayed unmatched. CDR1 is SGHDT and CDR2 is YYEEEE in the germline V gene. CDR3 sequence: CASSTHRGTTNEKLFF. CDR3 coding DNA: TGTGCCAGCAGCACCCACAGGGGCACAACTAATGAAAAACTGTTTTTT. Full variable domain (rest looked up from reference TRBV5-6 and TRBJ1-4): DAGVTQSPTHLIKTRGQQVTLRCSPKSGHDTVSWYQQALGQGPQFIFQYYEEEERQRGNFPDRFSGHQFPNYSSELNVNALLLGDSALYLCASSTHRGTTNEKLFFGSGTQLSVL.

The chain recombines TRBV7-9 with TRBJ1-1, with TRBD1 as a possible D gene (6 bases). There are 15 residues in the CDR3. CDR1 is SEHNR and CDR2 is FQNEAQ in the germline V gene (reference sequence). Trimming took off 2 bases at V and 5 bases at J, with 15 bases between the two ends. CDR3 nucleotides: TGTGCCAGCAGCTTAACAGGGACAAGATATACTGAAGCTTTCTTT. Encoded protein: CASSLTGTRYTEAFF.

CDR3 DNA: TGTGCCAGCAGCAGAACAGGGGGCGATGGGGACACCGGGGAGCTGTTTTTT. Its translation is CASSRTGGDGDTGELFF. The V and J genes are TRBV7-9 and TRBJ2-2; 9 nucleotides line up with TRBD1. CDR1 is SEHNR, CDR2 FQNEAQ, per germline (reference sequence). This CDR3 spans 17 amino acids. Trimming removed 5 bases from V and 3 bases from J; junction bases left unmatched: 10.

The chain links TRBV5-8 to TRBJ2-1; no clear D. V shed 0 bases and J shed 7 bases, with 8 bases lying between them. CDR3 length equals 13 residues. Germline CDR1 and CDR2: SGHTS and YDEGEE. The CDR3: CASSLDALNEQFF. CDR3 bases: TGTGCCAGCAGCTTGGATGCGCTAAATGAGCAGTTCTTC.

The CDR3, as DNA: TGTGCCAGCAGCCCCGAGTGGTTGGTGAACACTGAAGCTTTCTTT. Protein: CASSPEWLVNTEAFF. The gene calls are TRBV4-2 and TRBJ1-1; unclear D gene. Germline V gene data show CDR1 as LGHNA and CDR2 as YNFKEQ. V was cut by 4 bases and J by 0 bases, with 12 bases left in between. There are 15 residues in the CDR3.

This clone was detected only a few times. The genes are TRBV11-2 and TRBJ1-6, with D tentatively TRBD1 (5 bases). The CDR3 consists of 14 residues. CDR1 is SGHAT and CDR2 is FQNNGV in the germline V gene. V gave up 6 bases and J gave up 9 bases, with 15 bases separating them. This CDR3 is CASSQQDVISPLHF. The CDR3, as DNA: TGTGCCAGCAGTCAACAGGACGTTATTTCACCCCTCCACTTT.

V usage is TRBV4-1 and J usage is TRBJ1-1, with no clear D. The CDR3 covers 14 residues. Germline CDR1 reads MGHRA; CDR2 reads YSYEKL. V was clipped by 0 bases and J by 5 bases, with 10 bases between them. CDR3 nucleotide sequence: TGCGCCAGCAGCCAAGAATGGCCGTGGACTGAAGCTTTCTTT. Its translation: CASSQEWPWTEAFF.

This sequence joins TRBV7-2 and TRBJ1-4; unclear D gene. The germline V gene has CDR1 SGHTA and CDR2 FQGNSA. V gave up 4 bases and J gave up 8 bases, with 8 bases separating them. This CDR3 contains 12 residues. CDR3 residues: CASSYGGEKLFF. CDR3 DNA: TGTGCCAGCAGCTATGGAGGAGAAAAACTGTTTTTT. Supplemented by reference TRBV7-2 and TRBJ1-4, the full variable domain reads GAGVSQSPSNKVTEKGKDVELRCDPISGHTALYWYRQSLGQGLEFLIYFQGNSAPDKSGLPSDRFSAERTGGSVSTLTIQRTQQEDSAVYLCASSYGGEKLFFGSGTQLSVL.

The chain couples TRBV2 to TRBJ1-3, with 9 bases fitting TRBD1. Per the germline V gene, CDR1 is SNHLY and CDR2 is FYNNEI. J lost 4 bases, V lost 6 bases, and 7 bases had no gene match. There are 15 residues in the CDR3. The CDR3 here is CASSYRGLDGNTIYF. In DNA, the CDR3 is TGTGCCAGCAGCTACAGGGGGCTCGACGGAAACACCATATATTTT.

The genes are TRBV28 and TRBJ2-5; 13 bases align to TRBD2. The CDR3 loop spans 14 amino acids. V lost 6 bases, J lost 5 bases, and 3 bases stayed unmatched. The germline V gene encodes CDR1 MDHEN and CDR2 SYDVKM. In DNA, the CDR3 is TGTGCCAGCAGGACTAGCGGGGGGTTTGAGACCCAGTACTTC. Translated, it gives CASRTSGGFETQYF.

The chain links TRBV6-1 to TRBJ1-1; D perhaps matches TRBD1 (5 bases). The V gene lost 2 bases and the J gene lost 4 bases, with 17 bases spanning the gap. The CDR3 covers 16 residues. CDR1 and CDR2 from the germline V gene are MNHNS and SASEGT. CDR3 DNA sequence: TGTGCCAGCAGTGAAAAATCCGGGGGAAGCGTCACTGAAGCTTTCTTT. Its translation: CASSEKSGGSVTEAFF.

This chain joins TRBV7-9 and TRBJ2-7; a possible D gene is TRBD2 (6 bases). CDR3 length equals 14 residues. Germline-derived CDR1 and CDR2 are SEHNR and FQNEAQ (reference sequence). V was cut by 3 bases and J by 0 bases, with 9 bases left in between. This CDR3 reads CASSFTAGSYEQYF. The DNA of the CDR3 is TGTGCCAGCAGCTTCACAGCGGGCTCCTACGAGCAGTACTTC.

As to this clone: Distinct nucleotide sequences in the sample also encode this CDR3. The chain uses TRBV9 and TRBJ2-1; D unresolved. V lost 4 bases and J 8 bases, leaving 7 bases between the germline ends. The CDR3 is 11 residues long. Germline loops: CDR1 SGDLS, CDR2 YYNGEE. Here the CDR3 DNA reads TGTGCCAGCAGCTTCCGGGATGAGCAGTTCTTC. Translation: CASSFRDEQFF.

V and J are TRBV14 and TRBJ1-2; tentatively, D is TRBD1 (5 bases). This CDR3 contains 14 residues. V lost 2 bases, J lost 4 bases, and 11 bases lay in between. The V gene's germline CDR1 is SGHDN and CDR2 FVKESK. The CDR3 nucleotides are TGTGCCAGCAGCCAACAGGGCGGGAGCTATGGCTACACCTTC. This sequence encodes CASSQQGGSYGYTF. The full variable domain, in which reference TRBV14 and TRBJ1-2 provide the parts outside the CDR3, is EAGVTQFPSHSVIEKGQTVTLRCDPISGHDNLYWYRRVMGKEIKFLLHFVKESKQDESGMPNNRFLAERTGGTYSTLKVQPAELEDSGVYFCASSQQGGSYGYTFGSGTRLTVV.

The chain joins TRBV7-3 to TRBJ2-3, with TRBD2 identical over 11 bases. Looked up from germline, CDR1 is SGHTA and CDR2 is FQGTGA. The CDR3 has 15 amino acids. J was trimmed by 4 bases and V by 2 bases; bases with no gene match: 2. The CDR3 spells CASSLLAGGPDTQYF. CDR3 coding DNA: TGTGCCAGCAGCTTACTAGCGGGGGGACCAGATACGCAGTATTTT.